Listed here is a single T cell receptor beta chain. Its specificity is unknown. Participants with HIV, all of them, were treated in the United States. This entry is derived from a study of long-term antiretroviral therapy in people with HIV. Study findings and constraints: Within the repertoire, clones expanded before ART were dominant at all time points. Comparison with controls showed narrower CDR3 length ranges in HIV repertoires.

Germline V CDR1 and CDR2: SGHTA, FQGNSA. The V end was cut by 0 bases, the J end by 1 base, with 10 bases between. CDR3 length: 16 amino acids. It was version v3.0 of the immunoSEQ assay that was run at survey level. It was 40,000-50,000 T-cell genomes per sample that sequencing targeted. Method: immunoSEQ multiplex PCR; TCRdb's copy keeps in-frame clones and lacks some. The sample includes roughly 20,000 clones, 81% of them seen just once. This material consisted of unsorted PBMCs, taken 1.5 years after starting antiretroviral therapy. The chain couples TRBV7-2 to TRBJ1-3, with D hard to call. The receptor's source is a man in his thirties or forties with HIV. DNA for the CDR3: TGTGCCAGCAGCTTAGCGGGCCGGCTTTCTGGAAACACCATATATTTT. It codes for CASSLAGRLSGNTIYF.